This TCR beta chain is drawn from a study of T cell responses to AZD1222 COVID-19 vaccine. Whether given at about 4 or about 12 weeks, second doses were pooled. In the case of this clone: Its antigen is currently unknown.

Generated by immunoSEQ multiplex PCR, the TCRdb table keeps only in-frame clones and is missing some. The sample includes just under 150,000 clones, roughly 90% of them seen just once. Overall study findings and caveats: Only 5 to 7 individuals given AZD1222 were seropositive at baseline. Dominant CD4 TCR responses targeted spike regions 160-218 and 743-854. The donors showed a predominance of white British ancestry and of females, with possible underestimation of clonal diversity.

Germline V lookup: CDR1 SGHTS, CDR2 YDEGEE. The CDR3 is 14 amino acids. The V end lost 7 bases, the J end lost 1 base, and 14 bases lay between the germline ends. This specimen was peripheral blood, taken 28 days after the second AZD1222 dose. This sequence was found in an adult who received the AZD1222 COVID-19 vaccine. The chain joins TRBV5-8 to TRBJ1-1; no clear D. CDR3 in amino acids: CASQSLYPNTEAFF. In DNA, the CDR3 is TGTGCCAGCCAAAGCTTGTACCCGAACACTGAAGCTTTCTTT.